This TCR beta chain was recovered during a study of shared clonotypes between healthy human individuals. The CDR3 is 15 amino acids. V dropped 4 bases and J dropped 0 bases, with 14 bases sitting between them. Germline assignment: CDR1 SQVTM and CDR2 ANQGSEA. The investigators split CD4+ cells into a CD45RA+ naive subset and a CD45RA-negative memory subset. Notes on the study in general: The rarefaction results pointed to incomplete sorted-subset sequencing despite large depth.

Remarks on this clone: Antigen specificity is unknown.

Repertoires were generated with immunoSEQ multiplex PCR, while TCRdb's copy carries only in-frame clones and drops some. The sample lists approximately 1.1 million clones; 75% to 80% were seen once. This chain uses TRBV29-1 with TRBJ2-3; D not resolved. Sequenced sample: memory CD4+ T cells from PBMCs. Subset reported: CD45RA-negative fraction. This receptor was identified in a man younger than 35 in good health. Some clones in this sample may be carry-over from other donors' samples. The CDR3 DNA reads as TGCAGCGTTGGTACGGCACTTACTAGCACAGATACGCAGTATTTT. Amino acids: CSVGTALTSTDTQYF.